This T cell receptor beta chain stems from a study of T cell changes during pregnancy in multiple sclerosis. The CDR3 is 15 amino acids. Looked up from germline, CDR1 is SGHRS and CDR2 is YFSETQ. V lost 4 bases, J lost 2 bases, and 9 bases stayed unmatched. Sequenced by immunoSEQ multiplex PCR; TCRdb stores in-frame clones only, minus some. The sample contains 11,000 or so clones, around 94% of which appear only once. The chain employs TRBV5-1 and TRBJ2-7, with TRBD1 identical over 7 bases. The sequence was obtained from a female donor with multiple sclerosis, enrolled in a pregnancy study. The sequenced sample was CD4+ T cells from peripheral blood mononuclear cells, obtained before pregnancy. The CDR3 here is CASSPTRGRTYEQYF. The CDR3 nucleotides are TGCGCCAGCAGCCCCACGAGGGGGCGAACCTACGAGCAGTACTTC.